A selection of T cell receptor beta chains follows, all from one sample in a study of T cells in localized non-small cell lung cancer. Measured with immunoSEQ multiplex PCR; TCRdb has only the in-frame clones, and not every one. The profile covers tens of thousands of clones, with 75% to 90% appearing a single time and about 5% taken by the ten largest. Sequencing used peripheral blood, obtained before any cancer treatment. The origin of the receptors is a woman aged 35 to 70 with stage I lung adenocarcinoma. Each CDR3 is given with its conserved first and last residue. The D gene is left open where the match is weak. The size of a clone is reported for some rows only, either as once, few or many, or as a class for expanded clones.

clone_size,d_call,j_call,v_call,cdr3_length,cdr3_aa,cdr3_nt
.,TRBD1,TRBJ1-3,TRBV9,16,CASSVGNRGPGNTIYF,TGTGCCAGCAGCGTAGGGAACAGGGGACCTGGAAACACCATATATTTT
.,.,TRBJ1-1,TRBV9,15,CASSPQGGFGTEAFF,TGTGCCAGCAGCCCTCAAGGAGGGTTCGGCACTGAAGCTTTCTTT
.,.,TRBJ1-4,TRBV7-9,12,CASSPGGEKLFF,TGTGCCAGCAGCCCCGGGGGGGAAAAACTGTTTTTT
.,.,TRBJ1-2,TRBV11-2,14,CASSFGRAGYGYTF,TGTGCCAGCAGCTTTGGGAGGGCGGGCTATGGCTACACCTTC
.,TRBD2,TRBJ2-1,TRBV9,16,CASSPSGASSYNEQFF,TGTGCCAGCAGCCCTAGCGGGGCTAGCTCCTACAATGAGCAGTTCTTC
.,.,TRBJ1-2,TRBV6-6,13,CASSYVRHYGYTF,TGTGCCAGCAGTTACGTTAGGCACTATGGCTACACCTTC
.,.,TRBJ2-7,TRBV30,14,CAWRMTQSSYEQYF,TGTGCCTGGAGAATGACACAGAGCTCCTACGAGCAGTACTTC
.,TRBD2,TRBJ2-5,TRBV7-6,19,CASSFFWASGVLYQETQYF,TGTGCCAGCAGCTTTTTTTGGGCTAGCGGGGTATTGTACCAAGAGACCCAGTACTTC
once,.,TRBJ1-4,TRBV6-6,15,CASRAGPSTNEKLFF,TGTGCCAGCAGGGCGGGCCCCTCAACTAATGAAAAACTGTTTTTT
.,.,TRBJ2-1,TRBV4-1,12,CASSQRWNEQFF,TGCGCCAGCAGCCAGAGGTGGAATGAGCAGTTCTTC
.,.,TRBJ1-4,TRBV15,18,CATSRDSGRGTGGEKLFF,TGTGCCACCAGCAGAGATTCGGGCAGGGGAACGGGTGGTGAAAAACTGTTTTTT
.,TRBD1,TRBJ2-2,TRBV30,15,CAWRGWTGDTGELFF,TGTGCCTGGAGGGGGTGGACAGGGGACACCGGGGAGCTGTTTTTT
.,TRBD1,TRBJ1-1,TRBV7-2,15,CASSIRQGAGTEAFF,TGTGCCAGCAGCATCAGACAGGGGGCAGGCACTGAAGCTTTCTTT
.,TRBD1,TRBJ2-1,TRBV10-1,15,CASSDYQGAPAEQFF,TGCGCCAGCAGTGACTACCAGGGGGCGCCGGCTGAGCAGTTCTTC
once,.,TRBJ1-2,TRBV11-2,14,CASSLDTRTVGYTF,TGTGCCAGCAGCTTAGACACCCGGACGGTCGGCTACACCTTC
.,.,TRBJ2-3,TRBV4-3,16,CASSQEGRGDTDTQYF,TGCGCCAGCAGCCAAGAGGGGCGCGGGGACACAGATACGCAGTATTTT
.,.,TRBJ1-2,TRBV7-9,15,CASSLLTPDYYGYTF,TGTGCCAGCAGCCTACTCACCCCTGATTACTATGGCTACACCTTC
few,.,TRBJ1-2,TRBV30,12,CAWSLGGYGYTF,TGTGCCTGGAGTCTAGGAGGCTATGGCTACACCTTC
.,TRBD1,TRBJ2-7,TRBV27,16,CASSLSGQGFRDEQYF,TGTGCCAGCAGTTTATCAGGACAGGGGTTTCGGGACGAGCAGTACTTC
.,.,TRBJ1-1,TRBV6-1,13,CASSEGRHTEAFF,TGTGCCAGCAGTGAAGGGAGGCACACTGAAGCTTTCTTT
.,.,TRBJ2-1,TRBV5-4,14,CASSTQTGNNEQFF,TGTGCCAGCAGCACGCAGACAGGAAACAATGAGCAGTTCTTC
.,.,TRBJ1-2,TRBV30,15,CAAVLQGNFNYGYTF,TGTGCTGCGGTGCTACAGGGTAACTTTAACTATGGCTACACCTTC
.,TRBD2,TRBJ2-4,TRBV7-2,17,CASSLSSSGGAPDIQYF,TGTGCCAGCAGCCTCTCATCTAGCGGGGGGGCTCCGGACATTCAGTACTTC
.,.,TRBJ2-7,TRBV7-2,12,CASSLGVYEQYF,TGTGCCAGCAGCTTAGGGGTGTACGAGCAGTACTTC
.,TRBD2,TRBJ2-3,TRBV28,16,CASRKNSGSSTDTQYF,TGTGCCAGCAGGAAGAATAGCGGGAGTAGCACAGATACGCAGTATTTT
.,.,TRBJ1-6,TRBV28,13,CAIPEGGNSPLHF,TGTGCCATCCCGGAGGGGGGAAATTCACCCCTCCACTTT
.,.,TRBJ2-7,TRBV12-5,14,CASGTGTFGHEQYF,TGTGCTAGTGGTACCGGGACATTCGGCCACGAGCAGTACTTC
.,.,TRBJ2-5,TRBV5-1,14,CASRVQGPGETQYF,TGCGCCAGTCGGGTACAGGGTCCTGGGGAGACCCAGTACTTC
.,.,TRBJ2-5,TRBV5-1,13,CASSLGGSGTQYF,TGCGCCAGCAGCTTGGGTGGCAGCGGGACCCAGTACTTC
.,TRBD1,TRBJ1-3,TRBV30,14,CAWGTGGGGNTIYF,TGTGCCTGGGGGACAGGGGGCGGTGGAAACACCATATATTTT
.,.,TRBJ1-5,TRBV25-1,13,CASRAGGNQPQHF,TGTGCCAGCAGGGCCGGGGGCAATCAGCCCCAGCATTTT
.,.,TRBJ2-5,TRBV19,13,CASQQGTQETQYF,TGTGCCAGTCAACAGGGAACACAAGAGACCCAGTACTTC
.,TRBD1,TRBJ2-7,TRBV6-1,15,CASSELGTGAGEQYF,TGTGCCAGCAGTGAACTAGGGACAGGCGCTGGCGAGCAGTACTTC
.,TRBD1,TRBJ1-2,TRBV19,14,CASSRGESSYGYTF,TGTGCCAGTAGCAGGGGGGAATCTAGCTATGGCTACACCTTC
once,.,TRBJ1-5,TRBV27,14,CASSYTGYFQPQHF,TGTGCCAGCAGTTACACAGGGTATTTTCAGCCCCAGCATTTT
.,.,TRBJ2-3,TRBV5-5,15,CASSLWGANTDTQYF,TGTGCCAGCAGCTTGTGGGGGGCGAACACAGATACGCAGTATTTT
.,.,TRBJ2-6,TRBV2,19,CASSELSPGVISGANVLTF,TGTGCCAGCAGTGAATTGTCGCCAGGGGTAATCTCTGGGGCCAACGTCCTGACTTTC
once,.,TRBJ1-1,TRBV4-1,15,CASSQETGVNTEAFF,TGCGCCAGCAGCCAAGAGACAGGAGTGAACACTGAAGCTTTCTTT
.,.,TRBJ1-5,TRBV28,15,CASSSLTRSNQPQHF,TGTGCCAGCAGTTCCCTCACGAGGAGCAATCAGCCCCAGCATTTT
.,.,TRBJ1-3,TRBV19,14,CASNPDSAGNTIYF,TGTGCCAGTAACCCAGACAGTGCTGGAAACACCATATATTTT
.,TRBD1,TRBJ1-5,TRBV27,17,CASSLTEGGRGNQPQHF,TGTGCCAGCAGTTTAACAGAAGGGGGCCGCGGGAATCAGCCCCAGCATTTT
.,.,TRBJ1-1,TRBV19,12,CASSTQGAEAFF,TGTGCCAGTAGTACACAGGGCGCTGAAGCTTTCTTT
.,TRBD1,TRBJ2-7,TRBV5-6,16,CASSLAMGTGTYEQYF,TGTGCCAGCAGCTTGGCCATGGGGACAGGGACCTACGAGCAGTACTTC
.,.,TRBJ2-5,TRBV19,15,CASRVVGGLGETQYF,TGTGCCAGTAGGGTGGTCGGGGGCTTAGGAGAGACCCAGTACTTC
.,.,TRBJ2-7,TRBV12-2,17,CASRLSNSGGASYEQYF,TGTGCAAGTCGCTTGAGTAATAGCGGGGGGGCTAGTTACGAGCAGTACTTC
.,.,TRBJ1-3,TRBV7-2,16,CASSLVPPDSGNTIYF,TGTGCCAGCAGCTTAGTTCCACCTGACTCTGGAAACACCATATATTTT
.,TRBD2,TRBJ2-5,TRBV5-4,16,CASSSLSSAGEETQYF,TGTGCCAGCAGCTCTCTATCCTCAGCGGGGGAAGAGACCCAGTACTTC
.,TRBD1,TRBJ2-5,TRBV7-9,15,CASSATGTVGETQYF,TGTGCCAGCAGCGCTACCGGGACAGTAGGGGAGACCCAGTACTTC
.,.,TRBJ1-2,TRBV6-5,13,CASRAHGHYGYTF,TGTGCCAGCAGAGCCCACGGGCACTATGGCTACACCTTC